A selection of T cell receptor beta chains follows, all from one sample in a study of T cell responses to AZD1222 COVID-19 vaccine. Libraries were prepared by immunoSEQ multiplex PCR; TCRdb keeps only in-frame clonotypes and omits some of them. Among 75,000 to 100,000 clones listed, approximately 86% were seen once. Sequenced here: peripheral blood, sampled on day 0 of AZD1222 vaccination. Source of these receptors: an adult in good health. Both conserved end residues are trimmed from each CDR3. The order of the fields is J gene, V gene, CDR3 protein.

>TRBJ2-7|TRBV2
ASSASGGITYEQY
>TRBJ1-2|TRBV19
ASRRTGTYT
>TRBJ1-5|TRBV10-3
AIMGQEGQPQH
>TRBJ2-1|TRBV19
ASSIQGLAGVEQF
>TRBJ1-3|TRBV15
ATSRDLISGNTIY
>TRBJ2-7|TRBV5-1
ASSLVPAGTVSYEQY
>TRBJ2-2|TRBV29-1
SGIIAGGRSTGELF
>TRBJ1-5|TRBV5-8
ASSLKGQGTPQH
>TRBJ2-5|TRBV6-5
ASSYSPSGLQETQY
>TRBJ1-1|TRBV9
ASSDTGTGVTEAF
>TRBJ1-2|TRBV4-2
ASSQTADGYT
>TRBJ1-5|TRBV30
AWSDQGNQPQH
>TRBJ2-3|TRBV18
ASSPVVSDTQY
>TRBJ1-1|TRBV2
ASREDSLTNTEAF
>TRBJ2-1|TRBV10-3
AISERIDEQF
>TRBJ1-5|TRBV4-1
ASSQAAGLSQPQH
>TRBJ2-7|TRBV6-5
ASQSRGRYEQY
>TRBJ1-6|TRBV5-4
ASGTGGGRNSPLH
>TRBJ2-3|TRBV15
ATSRGQPITTDTQY
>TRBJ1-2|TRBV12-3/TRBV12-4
ASSWTPGDGYT
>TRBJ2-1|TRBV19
ASTLTRSHNEQF
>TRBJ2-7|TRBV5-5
ASSKGTEYEQY
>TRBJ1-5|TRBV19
ASSIGGTANQPQH
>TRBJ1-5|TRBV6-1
ASSDQFHRVDQPQH
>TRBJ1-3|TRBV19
ASSIQSSGNTIY
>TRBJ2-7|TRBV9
ASSGDRGGQY
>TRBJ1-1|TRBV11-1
ASSPRDGLMNTEAF
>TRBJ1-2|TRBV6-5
ASTGQASYGYT
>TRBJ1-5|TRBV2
ASKGGGRDQPQH
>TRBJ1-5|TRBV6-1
ASSERGASNQPQH
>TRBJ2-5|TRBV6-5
ASSYGLQETQY
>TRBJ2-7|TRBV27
ASSLTHPIREQY
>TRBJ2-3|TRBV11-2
ASSTGGISTDTQY
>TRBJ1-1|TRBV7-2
ASSWDSRMNTEAF
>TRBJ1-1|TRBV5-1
ASSPSAAGVSTEAF
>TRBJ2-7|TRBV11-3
ASSWLTSGLSYEQY
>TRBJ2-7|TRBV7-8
ASSSGQGMREQY
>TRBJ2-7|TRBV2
ASSDRGLGQPYEQY
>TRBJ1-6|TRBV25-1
ASSALGGGYNSPLH
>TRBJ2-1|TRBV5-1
ASSLGPYNEQF
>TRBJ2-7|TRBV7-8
ASRPGTGDNYEQY
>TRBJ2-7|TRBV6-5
ASSYSGTGSYEQY
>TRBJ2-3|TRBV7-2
ASVREASGGSTDTQY
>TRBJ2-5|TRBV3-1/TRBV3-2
ASSYGGRARETQY
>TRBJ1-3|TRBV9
ASSVQGGNTIY
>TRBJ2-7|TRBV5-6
ASSLKLRGGHEQY
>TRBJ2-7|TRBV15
ATSSNRWRGRLSSYEQY
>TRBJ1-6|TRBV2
ASSGQYNSPLH
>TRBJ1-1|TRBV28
ASSLRGSTEAF
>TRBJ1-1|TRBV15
ATSRASSTGGAF
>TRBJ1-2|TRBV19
ASRHDRLQETGYT
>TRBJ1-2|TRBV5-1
ASSWDQGNYGYT
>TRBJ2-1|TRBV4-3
ASSQDLLYGIYNEQF
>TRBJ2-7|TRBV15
ATSSLGPYEQY
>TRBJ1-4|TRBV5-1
ASSLLGDNEKLF